Reported below is one TCR beta chain. The sample originates from a study of blood T cell repertoires in COVID-19. Background on the study: The United States, Italy and Spain provided the acute and convalescent COVID-19 samples. In each case, the material was cDNA or gDNA derived from T cells, B-cell-depleted T cells, or PBMCs.

Clinical history as reported by participants underpinned cohort assignment. The CDR3 runs to 16 residues. CDR1 is SQVTM and CDR2 is ANQGSEA in the germline V gene. Source study methods: The assay estimated nucleated cells by amplifying reference gene primers. The repertoire was sequenced with immunoSEQ multiplex PCR; TCRdb's copy has only in-frame clones and lacks some. The V and J calls and clone size are taken from that table; D and trimming were inferred from the DNA. The data contain roughly 190,000 clones, around 80% of them singletons. Sequenced sample: PBMCs or T cells enriched from blood (not recorded which). The clonotype originates from a woman in her fifties or sixties with acute COVID-19. This sequence joins TRBV29-1 and TRBJ2-1; weak D call: TRBD1 (5 bases). Here the CDR3 reads CSAIGWLGASYNEQFF. In nucleotides, the CDR3 is TGCAGTGCAATAGGGTGGCTAGGGGCCTCCTACAATGAGCAGTTCTTC.